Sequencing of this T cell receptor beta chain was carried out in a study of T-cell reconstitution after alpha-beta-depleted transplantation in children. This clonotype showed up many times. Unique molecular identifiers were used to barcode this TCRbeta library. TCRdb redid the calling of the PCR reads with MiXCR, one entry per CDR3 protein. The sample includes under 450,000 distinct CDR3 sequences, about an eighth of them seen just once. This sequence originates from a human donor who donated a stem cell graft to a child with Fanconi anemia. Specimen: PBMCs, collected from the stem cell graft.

The CDR3 is CASSFLAGFVGETQYF. CDR3 sequence (DNA): TGTGCCAGCAGCTTCCTAGCGGGGTTCGTGGGGGAGACCCAGTACTTC. The V and J genes are TRBV5-6 and TRBJ2-5; the match to TRBD2 covers 9 bases. CDR3 length equals 16 residues. Germline CDR1 is SGHDT and CDR2 is YYEEEE. The ends lost 2 bases at V and 5 bases at J; junction bases unmatched: 10. The complete variable domain, with remaining parts taken from reference TRBV5-6 and TRBJ2-5, reads DAGVTQSPTHLIKTRGQQVTLRCSPKSGHDTVSWYQQALGQGPQFIFQYYEEEERQRGNFPDRFSGHQFPNYSSELNVNALLLGDSALYLCASSFLAGFVGETQYFGPGTRLLVL.